This record covers a single T cell receptor (beta chain). This record comes from a study of cytomegalovirus exposure and HLA in healthy donors. In the PCR, 60 Vbeta and 13 Jbeta primers were used. TCRdb's table, derived via immunoSEQ multiplex PCR, lists solely in-frame clones and lacks some. Recorded for this sample: around 70,000 clones. The CDR3 contains 15 residues. Germline V CDR1 and CDR2: MDHEN, SYDVKM. Unmatched junction bases numbered 10, after V lost 6 bases and J lost 5 bases. This sequence was found in a man aged 40-50 years in good health and CMV-seronegative. The chain recombines TRBV28 with TRBJ2-5, with 9 bases aligning to TRBD1. Material: PBMCs. The CDR3 DNA is TGTGCCAGCAGCCTACTGGGACAGGGTAGGGAGACCCAGTACTTC. Translating it yields CASSLLGQGRETQYF.